These T cell receptor beta chains were read from a single sample in a study of blood T cell repertoires in COVID-19. Profiled with immunoSEQ multiplex PCR; TCRdb holds only in-frame clones, not every one. The table lists 200,000 to 250,000 clones, approximately 85% of them singletons. The sequencing input was peripheral blood. These receptors came from an elderly woman with COVID-19, enrolled during active disease. Both conserved end residues are part of each CDR3. The D gene is left open where the match is weak. Not every row has a clone size; where given, it reads once, few, many or a size class.

d_gene,j_gene,abundance,v_gene,CDR3nt,CDR3aa
TRBD1,TRBJ2-7,-,TRBV2,TGTGCCAGCAGTGAGGGGACAGGGAAAGTCGCGCAGTACTTC,CASSEGTGKVAQYF
-,TRBJ2-7,few,TRBV3-1/TRBV3-2,TGTGCCAGCAGCCAAGACAGGGGGCGGGGGTACGAGCAGTACTTC,CASSQDRGRGYEQYF
-,TRBJ1-2,-,TRBV7-9,TGTGCCAGCAGCTTAAATCGGCAGGGAAAGGATGGCTACACCTTC,CASSLNRQGKDGYTF
TRBD2,TRBJ2-1,-,TRBV27,TGTGCCAGCAGTTTTAGCGGGAACTCCTACAATGAGCAGTTCTTC,CASSFSGNSYNEQFF
-,TRBJ2-3,-,TRBV7-9,TGTGCCAGCAGCTTAGTTTGGGCACCAACAGATACGCAGTATTTT,CASSLVWAPTDTQYF
TRBD1,TRBJ2-3,once,TRBV3-1/TRBV3-2,TGTGCCAGCAGCCCCTCAGGGGGTGGAGATACGCAGTATTTT,CASSPSGGGDTQYF
-,TRBJ1-6,few,TRBV2,TGTGCCAGCAGTGAAACAGCCTATAATTCACCCCTCCACTTT,CASSETAYNSPLHF
-,TRBJ2-1,-,TRBV24-1,TGTGCCACCAGTGATAGAGGTGCCCTAGGTAGGAATGAGCAGTTCTTC,CATSDRGALGRNEQFF
TRBD1,TRBJ2-3,-,TRBV19,TGTGCCAGCAGGGACAGGGGCAGCACAGATACGCAGTATTTT,CASRDRGSTDTQYF
-,TRBJ1-1,once,TRBV18,TGTGCCAGCTCACCAGGAACGGGCACTGAAGCTTTCTTT,CASSPGTGTEAFF
TRBD1,TRBJ1-1,-,TRBV15,TGTGCCACCAGCTCACGACAGGACAGGGGCCATGAAGCTTTCTTT,CATSSRQDRGHEAFF
TRBD1,TRBJ1-2,-,TRBV9,TGTGCCAGCAGCCCGACGGGACAGGGCCCGGAGCAAGGCTACACCTTC,CASSPTGQGPEQGYTF
-,TRBJ1-2,-,TRBV20-1,TGCAGTGCTCCCTTTTCCTTCGGCTACACCTTC,CSAPFSFGYTF
-,TRBJ1-3,-,TRBV12-3/TRBV12-4,TGTGCCAGCAGTTTTAGAAACACCATATATTTT,CASSFRNTIYF
TRBD2,TRBJ2-1,-,TRBV6-2/TRBV6-3,TGTGCCAGCAGTACTGCTAGCGGGAGTTTCTCCTACAATGAGCAGTTCTTC,CASSTASGSFSYNEQFF
-,TRBJ1-2,-,TRBV24-1,TGTGCCACCAGTGATTCGTTCTATGGCTACACCTTC,CATSDSFYGYTF
-,TRBJ2-7,-,TRBV4-1,TGCGCCAGCAGCCCGGAGACCCTAAAAGCGGAGCAGTACTTC,CASSPETLKAEQYF
-,TRBJ2-5,-,TRBV7-2,TGTGCCAGCAGCTTTACTCGGACTGAAGAGACCCAGTACTTC,CASSFTRTEETQYF
-,TRBJ2-7,-,TRBV10-3,TGTGCCATCGGTCTAGTGGGTCCGGGCTACGAGCAGTACTTC,CAIGLVGPGYEQYF
-,TRBJ2-3,once,TRBV4-2,TGTGCCAGCAGCCAAGCGGGTGGCACAGATACGCAGTATTTT,CASSQAGGTDTQYF
TRBD2,TRBJ2-3,-,TRBV5-8,TGTGCCAGCAGCTTGAATCTAGCGGGAGGCTCAGATACGCAGTATTTT,CASSLNLAGGSDTQYF
-,TRBJ1-5,-,TRBV28,TGTGCCAGCAGTTGGGTCCAGGCCTCATCGCCCCAGCATTTT,CASSWVQASSPQHF
-,TRBJ2-1,-,TRBV6-2/TRBV6-3,TGTGCCAGCAGTTACCTCGGACTCCTAGACAATGAGCAGTTCTTC,CASSYLGLLDNEQFF
-,TRBJ1-3,-,TRBV9,TGTGCCAGCAGCCCACGGCGGGAGCTGGGTAGAAACACCATATATTTT,CASSPRRELGRNTIYF
-,TRBJ1-6,once,TRBV5-1,TGCGCCAGCAGCTTTGGTTTAGACACAAGGTCACCCCTCCACTTT,CASSFGLDTRSPLHF
-,TRBJ2-2,-,TRBV5-8,TGTGCCAGCAGTCCAACAGGGATCCCAGCCGGGGAGCTGTTTTTT,CASSPTGIPAGELFF
TRBD2,TRBJ2-1,-,TRBV6-5,TGTGCCAGCAATCCGGGACTAGCTCTCAACAATGAGCAGTTCTTC,CASNPGLALNNEQFF
TRBD1,TRBJ1-6,-,TRBV3-1/TRBV3-2,TGTGCCAGCTCGTTAGGGGGCTTGAGTTCACCCCTCCACTTT,CASSLGGLSSPLHF
-,TRBJ1-1,-,TRBV11-2,TGTGCCAGCAGCTGGGGGGTTTCGGGCACTGAAGCTTTCTTT,CASSWGVSGTEAFF
-,TRBJ2-3,once,TRBV6-2/TRBV6-3,TGTGCCAGCAGTTTTGGGGGGGGCAACACAGATACGCAGTATTTT,CASSFGGGNTDTQYF
-,TRBJ1-5,-,TRBV5-1,TGCGCCAGCAGCGCCGGGCCCCAAGGGGATCAGCCCCAGCATTTT,CASSAGPQGDQPQHF
TRBD1,TRBJ2-2,-,TRBV2,TGTGCCAGCAGTGGGGCAGGGGGTACCGGGGAGCTGTTTTTT,CASSGAGGTGELFF
-,TRBJ1-2,-,TRBV24-1,TGTGCCACCAGTGATGGGGGCCCTGTGGGTGGCTACACCTTC,CATSDGGPVGGYTF
-,TRBJ1-2,-,TRBV30,TGTGCCTGGAGGGAGGGCTATGGCTACACCTTC,CAWREGYGYTF
-,TRBJ1-5,-,TRBV30,TGTGCCTGGAGTGTACCTTCCAGAAATAATCAGCCCCAGCATTTT,CAWSVPSRNNQPQHF
-,TRBJ2-2,-,TRBV19,TGTGCCATCCCTAATGTTACGAACACCGGGGAGCTGTTTTTT,CAIPNVTNTGELFF
TRBD1,TRBJ2-7,-,TRBV6-2/TRBV6-3,TGTGCCAGCAGTTACCCGGGACAGGGTACCTACGAGCAGTACTTC,CASSYPGQGTYEQYF
-,TRBJ1-5,few,TRBV2,TGTGCCAGCAGCTTAGGGGTGAGCAATCAGCCCCAGCATTTT,CASSLGVSNQPQHF
-,TRBJ1-4,-,TRBV19,TGTGCCAGTAGTAGGGGCCCTAATGAAAAACTGTTTTTT,CASSRGPNEKLFF
-,TRBJ1-1,-,TRBV4-1,TGCGCCAGCAGCCAAGTCTCGGCAGGGAAGGGTCCTGAAGCTTTCTTT,CASSQVSAGKGPEAFF
-,TRBJ1-1,few,TRBV28,TGTGCCAGCAGTTTACGGACACCCGTGGACACTGAAGCTTTCTTT,CASSLRTPVDTEAFF
TRBD2,TRBJ2-1,once,TRBV5-1,TGCGCCAGCAGCTTGTGGGCGGGAGGGACGAATGAGCAGTTCTTC,CASSLWAGGTNEQFF
TRBD1,TRBJ1-2,-,TRBV6-4,TGTGCCAGCAGCCCCAGACAGGGAGATGGCTACACCTTC,CASSPRQGDGYTF
TRBD1,TRBJ2-7,-,TRBV10-2,TGCGCCAGCAGTGAGGGCCTGGGACAGGGGGCAAAGAGGACCTACGAGCAGTACTTC,CASSEGLGQGAKRTYEQYF
-,TRBJ1-4,-,TRBV4-1,TGCGCCAGCAGCCTTTCTGAGGGGAGGGCAGAAAAACTGTTTTTT,CASSLSEGRAEKLFF